The 28 T cell receptor beta chains in this list originate from one sample, sequenced in a study of T cell repertoires in cytomegalovirus infection. TCRdb fed the reads into MiXCR, producing one record per CDR3 protein. The sample comprises approximately 500,000 distinct CDR3 sequences, about 11% of which are singletons, and roughly a tenth rests with the top ten. Material: PBMCs. Source of these receptors: a human donor in good health (CMV status not recorded). Some clones in this sample may be carry-over from other donors' samples.

This clonotype appeared many times. The V and J genes are TRBV7-3 and TRBJ2-1; 16 nucleotides agree with TRBD2. V was clipped by 5 bases and J by 8 bases; unmatched bases: 9. CDR1 is SGHTA and CDR2 is FQGTGA in the germline V gene. The CDR3 totals 17 residues. CDR3 region: CASSGGTSGGAFDEQFF. In DNA form, the CDR3 reads TGTGCCAGCAGCGGGGGGACTAGCGGGGGGGCCTTCGATGAGCAGTTCTTC. The entire variable domain, with the rest obtained from reference TRBV7-3 and TRBJ2-1, is as follows: GAGVSQTPSNKVTEKGKYVELRCDPISGHTALYWYRQSLGQGPEFLIYFQGTGAADDSGLPNDRFFAVRPEGSVSTLKIQRTERGDSAVYLCASSGGTSGGAFDEQFFGPGTRLTVL.

This clonotype was counted many times. The gene calls are TRBV9 and TRBJ2-7; 14 nucleotides align to TRBD2. The CDR3 is 18 amino acids. Germline V gene lookup returns CDR1 SGDLS and CDR2 YYNGEE. Losses at the gene ends were 4 bases for V and 1 base for J; bases not matched to a gene: 10. CDR3 sequence reads: CASSPGLAGGIKSYEQYF. CDR3 nucleotides: TGTGCCAGCAGCCCAGGACTAGCGGGGGGAATTAAATCCTACGAGCAGTACTTC.

This rearrangement joins TRBV28 to TRBJ2-2; D uncertain. The CDR3 has 12 residues. Per germline, CDR1 MDHEN and CDR2 SYDVKM. Trimming took 7 bases from V and 6 from J, leaving 9 bases between them. The CDR3 DNA follows: TGTGCCAGCAAGGATGGGCCCGGGGAGCTGTTTTTT. As protein: CASKDGPGELFF.

This clonotype was picked up a small number of times. The chain combines TRBV6-2 or TRBV6-3 with TRBJ2-1; 9 bases align to TRBD2. V shed 0 bases, J shed 4 bases, and the junction held 7 bases outside the gene matches. This CDR3 has 17 amino acids. Germline-derived CDR1 and CDR2 are MNHEY and SVGEGT. CDR3 protein: CASSYSPPSGVYNEQFF. CDR3 nucleotide sequence: TGTGCCAGCAGTTACTCCCCCCCTAGCGGGGTTTACAATGAGCAGTTCTTC.

This clonotype was seen ten or more times. The CDR3 sequence: CATSMGYQPQHF. The CDR3 DNA follows: TGTGCCACTAGCATGGGATATCAGCCCCAGCATTTT. The genes are TRBV19 and TRBJ1-5; D gene uncertain. The V gene lost 10 bases and the J gene lost 5 bases, with 12 bases spanning the gap. The germline V gene encodes CDR1 LNHDA and CDR2 SQIVND (reference sequence). The CDR3 runs to 12 residues.

The chain recombines TRBV5-4 with TRBJ2-3; D is uncertain. V was clipped by 2 bases and J by 4 bases, with 8 bases between them. Germline V lookup: CDR1 SGHNT, CDR2 YYREEE (reference sequence). The CDR3 has 13 residues. CDR3 nucleotides: TGTGCCAGCAGCTTCCAACTCCCAGATACGCAGTATTTT. Its translation is CASSFQLPDTQYF.

Written as DNA, the CDR3 is TGTGCCAGCAGCTTCGTCCTCGAGACTAATGAAAAACTGTTTTTT. Its protein is CASSFVLETNEKLFF. The rearrangement joins TRBV11-2 to TRBJ1-4; D is undetermined. Germline lookup yields CDR1 SGHAT and CDR2 FQNNGV. The CDR3 is 15 residues long. Trimming shortened V by 3 bases and J by 2 bases, and 10 bases separated the two germline ends.

This clonotype appeared a few times. This chain connects TRBV6-2 or TRBV6-3 to TRBJ2-7; a possible D gene is TRBD2 (6 bases). Trimming took off 5 bases at V and 3 bases at J, with 17 bases between the two ends. This CDR3 region has 15 residues. The germline gives CDR1 MNHEY, CDR2 SVGEGT. CDR3 in amino acids: CASSTRSIAVYEQYF. As DNA, the CDR3 is TGTGCCAGCAGTACCCGTTCAATAGCGGTCTACGAGCAGTACTTC.

This clonotype showed up many times. The J gene is TRBJ2-5, the V gene TRBV28; 8 bases fit TRBD1. Germline CDR1 and CDR2: MDHEN and SYDVKM. V was clipped by 2 bases and J by 5 bases; unmatched bases: 7. This CDR3 contains 15 residues. CDR3 in amino acids: CASSLRQGRRETQYF. CDR3 DNA: TGTGCCAGCAGTTTAAGACAGGGGCGTAGGGAGACCCAGTACTTC.

This clonotype has just one count. The chain uses TRBV9 and TRBJ2-7; D is undetermined. The CDR3 has 14 amino acids. Looked up from germline, CDR1 is SGDLS and CDR2 is YYNGEE. Trimming stripped 3 bases from V and 2 bases from J, with 12 bases between. The CDR3 bases are TGTGCCAGCAGCGCGTCGGACCGAGCCTACGAGCAGTACTTC. This translates into CASSASDRAYEQYF.

This clonotype was seen once. CDR3 residues: CASSVQGSPSNTEAFF. CDR3 coding DNA: TGTGCCAGCAGTGTCCAGGGAAGCCCATCGAACACTGAAGCTTTCTTT. J is TRBJ1-1 and V is TRBV28, with a tentative D call TRBD1 (5 bases). Germline V CDR1 and CDR2: MDHEN, SYDVKM. V lost 5 bases and J 1 base, leaving 17 bases between the germline ends. The CDR3 extends over 16 amino acids.

This clonotype has ten or more counts. The rearrangement joins TRBV7-6 to TRBJ1-3, with D uncertain. The CDR3 consists of 16 residues. Germline CDR1 reads SGHVS; CDR2 reads FNYEAQ. V lost 5 bases and J 0 bases, leaving 14 bases between the germline ends. The CDR3: CASSKSGSRSGNTIYF. Here the CDR3 DNA reads TGTGCCAGCAGCAAATCCGGGAGCCGCTCTGGAAACACCATATATTTT.

This clonotype showed up many times. The V and J genes are TRBV7-2 and TRBJ1-1; D is uncertain. Germline CDR1 SGHTA, CDR2 FQGNSA. The CDR3 consists of 13 residues. V was trimmed by 3 bases and J by 4 bases, leaving 9 bases between them. The CDR3 DNA follows: TGTGCCAGCAGCTTGGACTGGGGCACTGAAGCTTTCTTT. It encodes CASSLDWGTEAFF.

Many counts were recorded for this clonotype. This chain uses TRBV28 with TRBJ1-4, with D possibly TRBD1 on 6 matching bases. CDR1 is MDHEN, CDR2 SYDVKM, per germline. The V end lost 5 bases, the J end lost 0 bases, and 16 bases lay between the germline ends. The CDR3 loop spans 17 amino acids. In nucleotides, the CDR3 is TGTGCCAGCAGTCCTCCCTGGGGGGGCTCAACTAATGAAAAACTGTTTTTT. It is translated as CASSPPWGGSTNEKLFF.

The chain combines TRBV20-1 with TRBJ1-2; no clear D gene. Germline-derived CDR1 and CDR2 are DFQATT and SNEGSKA (reference sequence). V was cut by 0 bases and J by 6 bases, with 14 bases left in between. CDR3 size: 14 residues. The CDR3 here is CSARDNRHANGYTF. The CDR3 nucleotides read TGCAGTGCTAGAGATAACCGACATGCAAATGGCTACACCTTC.

The rearrangement uses TRBV19 and TRBJ1-1; D is unresolved. The germline V gene encodes CDR1 LNHDA and CDR2 SQIVND (reference sequence). This CDR3 contains 13 residues. V was trimmed by 4 bases and J by 2 bases, leaving 8 bases between them. CDR3 amino acids: CASSTTKNTEAFF. The CDR3 DNA is TGTGCCAGTAGTACGACAAAAAACACTGAAGCTTTCTTT.

This clonotype has just a few counts. This rearrangement joins TRBV20-1 to TRBJ2-3; D is unclear. The CDR3 is 11 residues long. Per germline, CDR1 DFQATT and CDR2 SNEGSKA (reference sequence). Deletions cut 6 bases from V and 7 bases from J, with 11 bases between. CDR3 sequence reads: CSAYSQNTQYF. The CDR3 DNA reads as TGCAGTGCCTACTCTCAAAATACGCAGTATTTT.

This clonotype was seen ten or more times. The genes are TRBV7-2 and TRBJ2-5; weak D call: TRBD2 (5 bases). The germline gives CDR1 SGHTA, CDR2 FQGNSA. The CDR3 totals 13 residues. The ends were cut back, 1 base at V and 5 bases at J, with 8 bases in the middle. The CDR3 bases are TGTGCCAGCAGCTTAGTAACGGGGGAGACCCAGTACTTC. Translated: CASSLVTGETQYF.

In this sample, this clonotype turned up many times. This rearrangement joins TRBV7-2 to TRBJ2-3; TRBD1 matches at 7 bases. The J segment lost 14 bases and the V segment lost 2 bases, leaving 4 bases of the junction unmatched. The germline CDR1 and CDR2 sequences are SGHTA and FQGNSA. The CDR3 totals 11 residues. CDR3 loop: CASSLTGARYF. For the CDR3, the DNA is TGTGCCAGCAGCTTAACAGGGGCGAGGTATTTT.

This clonotype has a count of ten or more. This chain links TRBV11-2 with TRBJ2-3; 9 positions agree with TRBD1. Germline CDR1 and CDR2: SGHAT and FQNNGV. J gave up 2 bases and V 5 bases, and 8 bases lay outside the gene matches. The CDR3 has 16 residues. CDR3 sequence: CASSNGQGPSTDTQYF. As DNA, the CDR3 is TGTGCCAGCAGCAACGGACAGGGGCCCTCCACAGATACGCAGTATTTT.

This clonotype was counted ten times or more. Here the CDR3 DNA reads TGTGCCAGCAGGTTCCGGGACAACTATGGCTACACCTTC. As protein: CASRFRDNYGYTF. The chain has TRBV12-3 or TRBV12-4 and TRBJ1-2; D is possibly TRBD1 (5 bases). The CDR3 is 13 residues long. The ends were cut back, 6 bases at V and 2 bases at J, with 10 bases in the middle.

This clonotype has only a few counts. The gene calls are TRBV4-1 and TRBJ1-5; 8 nucleotides line up with TRBD1. Germline assignment: CDR1 MGHRA and CDR2 YSYEKL. The CDR3 totals 14 residues. V shed 3 bases and J 7 bases; nucleotides not matched to a gene: 5. The CDR3, as DNA: TGCGCCAGCAGCCAGCGACAGGGGAGGCAGCCCCAGCATTTT. It translates to CASSQRQGRQPQHF.

This clonotype was picked up a small number of times. This chain connects TRBV10-3 to TRBJ1-3, with no clear D. Germline assignment: CDR1 ENHRY and CDR2 SYGVKD. The V and J ends lost 4 bases and 3 bases respectively, with 7 bases between them. This CDR3 is built from 13 residues. In nucleotides, the CDR3 is TGTGCCATCAGTGGGACTCTTGGAAACACCATATATTTT. Its protein product is CAISGTLGNTIYF.

The J gene is TRBJ2-7, the V gene TRBV19; D is perhaps TRBD1 or TRBD2 (5 bases each). V was clipped by 4 bases and J by 3 bases, with 13 bases between them. Germline CDR1 reads LNHDA; CDR2 reads SQIVND (reference sequence). This CDR3 has 14 amino acids. The CDR3 bases are TGTGCCAGTAGTAGGGGGTCCGCGAACTACGAGCAGTACTTC. Translated, it gives CASSRGSANYEQYF.

Worth noting for this clonotype: A much larger clone sits a single nucleotide away, making a read error possible. The chain is built from TRBV7-6 and TRBJ2-7, with TRBD2 identical over 8 bases. Germline V CDR1 and CDR2: SGHVS, FNYEAQ. V gave up 11 bases and J gave up 6 bases; unmatched junction bases: 9. The CDR3 is 12 amino acids. DNA for the CDR3: TGTGCCTTCGGGGGGGGGGCGAGCGAGCAGTACTTC. Amino acid sequence: CAFGGGASEQYF.

This clonotype showed up many times. The chain uses TRBV12-3 or TRBV12-4 and TRBJ2-6; no firm D call. Between the trimmed V and J ends, which lost 1 base and 4 bases, there was a span of 17 bases. CDR3 length: 18 residues. The CDR3 DNA sequence: TGTGCCAGCAGTTTAGAAGGCTGGACCCCCGCGGGGGCCAACGTCCTGACTTTC. It is translated as CASSLEGWTPAGANVLTF.

This clonotype was detected many times. The V gene is TRBV7-9, the J gene TRBJ2-7; possible D gene TRBD1, 6 bases. CDR1 SEHNR and CDR2 FQNEAQ come from the germline V gene (reference sequence). Trimming removed 5 bases from V and 0 bases from J, with 11 bases in between. The CDR3 is made up of 14 amino acids. In nucleotides, the CDR3 is TGTGCCAGCAGCCCCGGACAGATCTCCTACGAGCAGTACTTC. Its translation is CASSPGQISYEQYF.

This clonotype was detected many times. The V call is TRBV7-9, the J call TRBJ1-6; D gene unclear. Germline V CDR1 and CDR2: SEHNR, FQNEAQ (reference sequence). This CDR3 has 13 residues. V was trimmed by 5 bases and J by 7 bases, leaving 9 bases between them. CDR3 loop: CASSAGGNSPLHF. The CDR3 DNA follows: TGTGCCAGCAGCGCGGGAGGAAATTCACCCCTCCACTTT.